Shown below are 9 T cell receptor beta chains from a single sample sequenced in a study of CD8 T cells in Susac syndrome. A quantity of about 0.45 to 1 ug RNA underwent reverse transcription using random hexamers. In TCRdb, the immunoSEQ multiplex PCR reads were re-called with MiXCR into one record per CDR3 protein. The sample records around 80,000 distinct CDR3 sequences, 85% to 95% being singletons. The specimen was CD8+ T cells from PBMCs. These receptors all come from a human donor with Susac syndrome.

The chain joins TRBV6-1 to TRBJ1-1; D uncertain. Trimming took 1 base from V and 0 from J, leaving 9 bases between them. CDR1 MNHNS and CDR2 SASEGT come from the germline V gene. The CDR3 is made up of 15 amino acids. The CDR3 region has the DNA TGTGCCAGCAGTGAAGGGGCAGGCATGAACACTGAAGCTTTCTTT. Encoded protein: CASSEGAGMNTEAFF.

V and J are TRBV6-2 or TRBV6-3 and TRBJ1-1, with D hard to call. This CDR3 has 15 residues. Germline CDR1 reads MNHEY; CDR2 reads SVGEGT. Trimming left V 6 bases short and J 10 bases short, with 24 bases between. In DNA form, the CDR3 reads TGTGCCAGCAGCCCCGTGGCCGCAGGAACCGGAACAGCTTTCTTT. Protein sequence: CASSPVAAGTGTAFF.

The chain has TRBV20-1 and TRBJ2-1; 14 nucleotides match TRBD2. This CDR3 has 16 residues. In germline, CDR1 is DFQATT, CDR2 SNEGSKA (reference sequence). The V and J ends lost 1 base and 7 bases, in that order; junction bases with no gene match: 6. The CDR3 coding sequence is TGCAGTGCTAGAGGGACTAGCGGGAGGAGAGGTAATGAGCAGTTCTTC. Translating it yields CSARGTSGRRGNEQFF.

This sequence joins TRBV10-2 and TRBJ2-2; 10 bases fit TRBD1. Trimming cost V 3 bases and J 4 bases; bases outside gene matches: 2. Germline V CDR1 and CDR2: WSHSY, SAAADI. The CDR3 consists of 15 residues. CDR3 region: CASSDWTGGTGELFF. CDR3 coding DNA: TGCGCCAGCAGTGATTGGACAGGGGGCACCGGGGAGCTGTTTTTT.

The gene calls are TRBV4-2 and TRBJ1-5, with TRBD1 identical over 9 bases. The CDR3 is 16 residues long. V gave up 3 bases and J gave up 2 bases; unmatched junction bases: 5. CDR1 and CDR2 from the germline V gene are LGHNA and YNFKEQ. CDR3 DNA sequence: TGTGCCAGCAGCCAGTGGACAGGGGTGGGCAATCAGCCCCAGCATTTT. It codes for CASSQWTGVGNQPQHF.

The chain recombines TRBV11-2 with TRBJ2-1, with 10 positions matching TRBD2. Trimming cost V 5 bases and J 0 bases; bases outside gene matches: 16. The CDR3 loop spans 20 amino acids. The V gene's germline CDR1 is SGHAT and CDR2 FQNNGV. The CDR3 here is CASSRGGTSVRKSSYNEQFF. The DNA of the CDR3 is TGTGCCAGCAGCCGAGGGGGGACTAGCGTTAGAAAAAGCTCCTACAATGAGCAGTTCTTC.

The chain joins TRBV9 to TRBJ2-6; no firm D call. The V and J ends lost 3 bases and 2 bases respectively, with 3 bases between them. Germline CDR1 SGDLS, CDR2 YYNGEE. The CDR3 runs to 13 residues. The CDR3: CASSAPGANVLTF. The CDR3 nucleotides read TGTGCCAGCAGCGCCCCTGGGGCCAACGTCCTGACTTTC.

This clonotype showed up just a few times. The J gene is TRBJ2-7, the V gene TRBV18, with D perhaps matching TRBD2 (6 bases). V was clipped by 2 bases and J by 0 bases, with 11 bases between them. Per the germline V gene, CDR1 is KGHSH and CDR2 is LQKENI. The CDR3 runs to 15 residues. As DNA, the CDR3 is TGTGCCAGCTCACCAGCTAGCGTGAGCTCCTACGAGCAGTACTTC. Translation gives CASSPASVSSYEQYF.

The rearrangement uses TRBV3-1 and TRBJ1-1; no clear D. The CDR3 length is 12 residues. The V gene's germline CDR1 is LGHDT and CDR2 YNNKEL (reference sequence). Trimming removed 3 bases at V and 5 bases at J, with 7 bases between. Here the CDR3 reads CASSQGKTEAFF. For the CDR3, the DNA is TGTGCCAGCAGCCAGGGAAAAACTGAAGCTTTCTTT.